These 18 T cell receptor beta chains were all obtained from the same sample, sequenced in a study of shared clonotypes between healthy human individuals (dated by TCRdb to 2019 to 2021). Library construction relied on the immunoSEQ multiplex PCR assay. Held by TCRdb, this immuneACCESS table contains in-frame sequences only and omits some clones. Under half of the omission traces to an unresolved V gene where checked; the cause of the rest is unknown. A total of some 2.3 million clones appear in this sample, 85% to 95% of them only once. The ten largest clones take up 0.35% to 0.5% of the sample. Sequenced material: naive CD4+ T cells from PBMCs. The cell subset or site label of this sample denotes: CD45RA+ positively selected. Receptor source: a man younger than 30 in good health. Some clones in this sample may be carry-over from other donors' samples.

V usage is TRBV5-6 and J usage is TRBJ2-7; D not resolved. Trimming stripped 3 bases from V and 2 bases from J, with 21 bases between. This CDR3 has 17 amino acids. Germline V gene data show CDR1 as SGHDT and CDR2 as YYEEEE. CDR3 DNA sequence: TGTGCCAGCAGCTGGAAACGTGCAACCCAAGTTACCTACGAGCAGTACTTC. Amino acid sequence: CASSWKRATQVTYEQYF. The full variable domain, its missing parts supplied by reference TRBV5-6 and TRBJ2-7, is DAGVTQSPTHLIKTRGQQVTLRCSPKSGHDTVSWYQQALGQGPQFIFQYYEEEERQRGNFPDRFSGHQFPNYSSELNVNALLLGDSALYLCASSWKRATQVTYEQYFGPGTRLTVT.

This clone was counted a single time. This chain connects TRBV6-1 to TRBJ1-3; a possible D gene is TRBD1 (5 bases). Per the germline V gene, CDR1 is MNHNS and CDR2 is SASEGT. V gave up 10 bases and J gave up 3 bases, with 13 bases separating them. CDR3 size: 13 residues. The DNA for the CDR3 is TGTGCCACAGCGAGACAGCATGGAAACACCATATATTTT. It yields the protein CATARQHGNTIYF.

V and J are TRBV5-1 and TRBJ2-5; D is undetermined. This CDR3 contains 16 residues. The V and J ends lost 1 base and 2 bases respectively, with 15 bases between them. Germline-derived CDR1 and CDR2 are SGHRS and YFSETQ. CDR3 in amino acids: CASSLWAQLMQETQYF. CDR3 nucleotides: TGCGCCAGCAGCTTGTGGGCACAGCTTATGCAAGAGACCCAGTACTTC.

Remarks on this clone: Other DNA sequences of this sample code for an identical CDR3. The chain links TRBV12-5 to TRBJ2-3; D gene uncertain. Trimming left V 5 bases short and J 2 bases short, with 8 bases between. Germline V CDR1 and CDR2: LGHNT, FRNRAP. This CDR3 comprises 13 residues. CDR3 DNA: TGTGCTAGTGGTCTCAGTGCCACAGATACGCAGTATTTT. Amino acids: CASGLSATDTQYF. Supplemented by reference TRBV12-5 and TRBJ2-3, the full variable domain reads DARVTQTPRHKVTEMGQEVTMRCQPILGHNTVFWYRQTMMQGLELLAYFRNRAPLDDSGMPKDRFSAEMPDATLATLKIQPSEPRDSAVYFCASGLSATDTQYFGPGTRLTVL.

This clone was observed once. The chain employs TRBV7-9 and TRBJ2-3; D possibly corresponds to TRBD2 (5 bases). Per germline, CDR1 SEHNR and CDR2 FQNEAQ (reference sequence). The CDR3 contains 14 residues. V gave up 4 bases and J gave up 2 bases, with 10 bases separating them. As DNA, the CDR3 is TGTGCCAGCAGCTCCACCGGGATCACAGATACGCAGTATTTT. As protein: CASSSTGITDTQYF.

This chain joins TRBV27 and TRBJ2-5, with TRBD2 identical over 7 bases. Germline lookup yields CDR1 MNHEY and CDR2 SMNVEV (reference sequence). The junction had 3 bases not matched to a gene; V was cut back by 6 bases and J by 2 bases. The CDR3 totals 13 residues. The CDR3 here is CASSLRGQETQYF. The DNA of the CDR3 is TGTGCCAGCAGCTTGCGGGGGCAAGAGACCCAGTACTTC.

This chain joins TRBV6-1 and TRBJ2-1; D might be TRBD2 (5 bases). The germline CDR1 and CDR2 sequences are MNHNS and SASEGT. Trimming took 3 bases from V and 0 from J, leaving 9 bases between them. This CDR3 comprises 15 residues. The CDR3 DNA follows: TGTGCCAGCAGTGAGGACTTGAGCTCCTACAATGAGCAGTTCTTC. Translation gives CASSEDLSSYNEQFF.

This clone was seen only a few times. An end of the junction differs from the germline gene, which may be a read error. The gene calls are TRBV19 and TRBJ1-5; 9 nucleotides agree with TRBD1. Germline CDR1 LNHDA, CDR2 SQIVND (reference sequence). The CDR3 contains 13 residues. The CDR3 spells CASKRTGDISRYF. For the CDR3, the DNA is TGTGCCAGTAAAAGGACAGGGGACATCAGTCGGTATTTT.

J is TRBJ2-1 and V is TRBV5-1, with D tentatively TRBD1 or TRBD2 (6 bases each). Germline assignment: CDR1 SGHRS and CDR2 YFSETQ. This CDR3 spans 16 amino acids. V was trimmed by 4 bases and J by 1 base, leaving 15 bases between them. CDR3 sequence: CASSGGPGASYNEQFF. The CDR3 nucleotides read TGCGCCAGCAGCGGGGGCCCGGGAGCATCCTACAATGAGCAGTTCTTC. Filled out from reference TRBV5-1 and TRBJ2-1, the complete variable domain reads KAGVTQTPRYLIKTRGQQVTLSCSPISGHRSVSWYQQTPGQGLQFLFEYFSETQRNKGNFPGRFSGRQFSNSRSEMNVSTLELGDSALYLCASSGGPGASYNEQFFGPGTRLTVL.

Concerning this clone: The germline gene is not matched at one end of the junction; a read error may be the cause. The chain links TRBV7-2 to TRBJ2-3; 9 bases map to TRBD1. In germline, CDR1 is SGHTA, CDR2 FQGNSA. The CDR3 runs 13 residues. The CDR3 sequence is CASSLRPGTGSSF. CDR3 in DNA: TGTGCCAGCAGCTTAAGACCCGGGACAGGGAGTAGTTTT.

This clone was seen only once. The chain employs TRBV5-1 and TRBJ2-1, with D hard to call. The CDR3 covers 15 residues. V was trimmed by 0 bases and J by 5 bases, leaving 12 bases between them. The germline V gene encodes CDR1 SGHRS and CDR2 YFSETQ. The CDR3 protein is CASSLGGQVNNEQFF. The CDR3 nucleotides read TGCGCCAGCAGCTTGGGCGGTCAGGTGAACAATGAGCAGTTCTTC. The full variable domain, with the rest looked up from reference TRBV5-1 and TRBJ2-1, is KAGVTQTPRYLIKTRGQQVTLSCSPISGHRSVSWYQQTPGQGLQFLFEYFSETQRNKGNFPGRFSGRQFSNSRSEMNVSTLELGDSALYLCASSLGGQVNNEQFFGPGTRLTVL.

The gene calls are TRBV6-1 and TRBJ1-1; a possible D gene is TRBD1 (6 bases). V was shortened by 4 bases and J by 1 base, with 10 bases between the two germline ends. The CDR3 is 14 residues long. Germline V gene sequence: CDR1 MNHNS, CDR2 SASEGT. The chain's CDR3 is CASSATTGNTEAFF. Here the CDR3 DNA reads TGTGCCAGCAGTGCAACGACAGGGAACACTGAAGCTTTCTTT.

This clone was found a few times. Additional DNA sequences in this sample encode the identical CDR3. In nucleotides, the CDR3 is TGTGCCAGCAGCTCGGGACAGGGATATGGCTACACCTTC. It encodes CASSSGQGYGYTF. The rearrangement uses TRBV9 and TRBJ1-2; 9 nucleotides agree with TRBD1. Germline-derived CDR1 and CDR2 are SGDLS and YYNGEE. V gave up 4 bases and J gave up 5 bases; unmatched junction bases: 3. This CDR3 has 13 residues. Drawing the rest from reference TRBV9 and TRBJ1-2, the complete variable domain is DSGVTQTPKHLITATGQRVTLRCSPRSGDLSVYWYQQSLDQGLQFLIQYYNGEERAKGNILERFSAQQFPDLHSELNLSSLELGDSALYFCASSSGQGYGYTFGSGTRLTVV.

The gene calls are TRBV28 and TRBJ1-5; possible D gene TRBD1, 5 bases. CDR1 MDHEN and CDR2 SYDVKM come from the germline V gene. Trimming took 5 bases from V and 0 from J, leaving 11 bases between them. The CDR3 extends over 15 amino acids. As DNA, the CDR3 is TGTGCCAGCAGTGGGGGACGGCCTAGCAATCAGCCCCAGCATTTT. It is translated as CASSGGRPSNQPQHF.

The CDR3 reads CASSQVIRLAKNIQYF. CDR3 in DNA: TGCGCCAGCAGCCAAGTCATCCGTTTAGCCAAAAACATTCAGTACTTC. The chain links TRBV4-3 to TRBJ2-4; D ambiguous. The V gene lost 1 base and the J gene lost 0 bases, with 10 bases spanning the gap. Germline CDR1 LGHNA, CDR2 YSLEER. The length of the CDR3 is 16 residues.

V gene TRBV2 combines with J gene TRBJ2-7, with D unresolved. V was cut by 4 bases and J by 2 bases, with 12 bases left in between. The CDR3 extends over 14 amino acids. From germline, CDR1 is SNHLY and CDR2 FYNNEI. CDR3 nucleotide sequence: TGTGCCAGCAGTGTGGTGGCGGTAACCTACGAGCAGTACTTC. This sequence encodes CASSVVAVTYEQYF.

The rearrangement uses TRBV11-2 and TRBJ2-1; no definite D call. V lost 5 bases, J lost 6 bases, and 17 bases lay in between. The CDR3 covers 15 residues. Germline CDR1 reads SGHAT; CDR2 reads FQNNGV. The CDR3 DNA is TGTGCCAGCAGCCCTAACACGAATACCCCCAATGAGCAGTTCTTC. Translation: CASSPNTNTPNEQFF.

The V and J genes are TRBV28 and TRBJ2-7, with TRBD1 as a possible D gene (6 bases). In germline, CDR1 is MDHEN, CDR2 SYDVKM. This CDR3 contains 18 residues. V lost 3 bases and J 0 bases, leaving 21 bases between the germline ends. The CDR3 reads CASSLVGGRFATSYEQYF. The CDR3 region has the DNA TGTGCCAGCAGTTTGGTAGGGGGTAGGTTCGCGACCTCCTACGAGCAGTACTTC.